This TCR beta chain comes out of a study of Ad26.COV2.S vaccination and SARS-CoV-2 variants. Study overall: Trial arm assignment for the donor was COV1001 Ad26.COV2.S. The authors gave Ad26.COV2.S intramuscularly, either once or twice 56 days apart.

Trimming shortened V by 1 base and J by 7 bases, and 10 bases separated the two germline ends. The CDR3 has 13 amino acids. Looked up from germline, CDR1 is LNHNV and CDR2 is YYDKDF (reference sequence). Study conclusions and caveats: Recipients of either vaccine or placebo displayed similar breadth of non-spike TCRs. Vaccinees reportedly had broad spike-specific CD8+ and CD4+ T cell responses.

The repertoire was sequenced with immunoSEQ multiplex PCR; TCRdb's copy has only in-frame clones and lacks some. Of 400,000 to 500,000 clones in the sample, about 88% are singletons; the top ten hold around 2.5%. Treatment: roughly 19 received Ad26.COV2.S at low or high dose, single or two shots; several received placebo; per-sample allocation not given. Sampling was done on day 63 after the first vaccine or placebo injection. To note about this clone: Its antigen is not identified.

This TCR was sampled from a person between 18 and 65 years old who received the Ad26.COV2.S COVID-19 vaccine or a placebo. The chain employs TRBV15 and TRBJ1-2; D remains unclear. The sequencing here drew on peripheral blood, taken in a trial of Ad26.COV2.S vaccine versus placebo. The DNA of the CDR3 is TGTGCCACCAGCAGAGCTGCGCGGCCTGGCTACACCTTC. This gives the protein CATSRAARPGYTF. Full variable domain (missing parts from reference TRBV15 and TRBJ1-2): DAMVIQNPRYQVTQFGKPVTLSCSQTLNHNVMYWYQQKSSQAPKLLFHYYDKDFNNEADTPDNFQSRRPNTSFCFLDIRSPGLGDTAMYLCATSRAARPGYTFGSGTRLTVV.